These 29 T cell receptor beta chains originate from one sample sequenced in a study of Tregs in tolerant kidney transplant recipients. Data came from immunoSEQ multiplex PCR; TCRdb stores just in-frame clones and leaves some out. The sample lists some 90,000 clones, just over 90% occurring once. The sequenced material came from CD8+ T cells from blood. These receptor sequences come from a human donor in good health.

The chain carries TRBV10-3 and TRBJ2-7; D uncertain. The CDR3 sequence is 12 residues long. Per germline, CDR1 ENHRY and CDR2 SYGVKD. Trimming cost V 5 bases and J 6 bases, with 11 bases left between them. For the CDR3, the DNA is TGTGCCATCAGTCTTAGGGTGACCGAGCAGTACTTC. Protein product: CAISLRVTEQYF.

This chain joins TRBV25-1 and TRBJ2-3; 9 bases align to TRBD2. The CDR3 totals 16 residues. Germline V gene sequence: CDR1 MGHDK, CDR2 SYGVNS. The junction had 9 bases not matched to a gene; V was cut back by 3 bases and J by 5 bases. CDR3 sequence (DNA): TGTGCCAGCAGTGATCCGGGCGGGGGGGCTATAGATACGCAGTATTTT. It specifies CASSDPGGGAIDTQYF.

The rearrangement uses TRBV9 and TRBJ2-7; 9 positions match TRBD1. Trimming took 4 bases from V and 5 from J; bases not matched to a gene: 10. This CDR3 comprises 15 residues. Germline-derived CDR1 and CDR2 are SGDLS and YYNGEE. The CDR3, as DNA: TGTGCCAGCAGCCTTTATGGGGACAGGGTAAACGAGCAGTACTTC. It codes for CASSLYGDRVNEQYF.

The rearrangement joins TRBV11-2 to TRBJ2-7; the D is unclear. V lost 5 bases to trimming and J lost 0 bases, with 14 bases between them. This CDR3 has 15 amino acids. Germline loops: CDR1 SGHAT, CDR2 FQNNGV. The CDR3 DNA reads TGTGCCAGCAGCCACGGCCGCTTGGGCTCCTACGAGCAGTACTTC. Residues: CASSHGRLGSYEQYF.

The rearrangement joins TRBV9 to TRBJ2-1; no clear D gene. CDR3 size: 16 residues. The ends were cut back, 0 bases at V and 4 bases at J, with 14 bases in the middle. Germline V gene data show CDR1 as SGDLS and CDR2 as YYNGEE. The CDR3 DNA reads as TGTGCCAGCAGCGTAGCTCCTTCCGGTGGTTACAATGAGCAGTTCTTC. Residues: CASSVAPSGGYNEQFF.

The chain is built from TRBV4-1 and TRBJ2-5, with 16 nucleotides matching TRBD2. This CDR3 has 20 residues. CDR1 is MGHRA, CDR2 YSYEKL, per germline. V trimming: 4 bases; J trimming: 0 bases; junction bases outside the gene matches: 11. The CDR3 region is CASSRITGLAGGMYQETQYF. The DNA for the CDR3 is TGCGCCAGCAGCCGAATCACGGGACTAGCGGGAGGGATGTACCAAGAGACCCAGTACTTC.

The chain is built from TRBV9 and TRBJ1-1; D not resolved. The V gene lost 3 bases and the J gene lost 7 bases, with 10 bases spanning the gap. The CDR3 totals 12 residues. Germline V gives CDR1 SGDLS, CDR2 YYNGEE. The CDR3 DNA reads TGTGCCAGCAGCGGGATTGGGGTTGAAGCTTTCTTT. This sequence encodes CASSGIGVEAFF.

The chain has TRBV29-1 and TRBJ2-7, with TRBD1 identical over 9 bases. V shed 1 base and J 6 bases; nucleotides not matched to a gene: 4. Germline V gene sequence: CDR1 SQVTM, CDR2 ANQGSEA. The CDR3 runs to 13 residues. DNA for the CDR3: TGCAGCGTTGAAGGGGACAGGGTTGGCGAGCAGTACTTC. This codes for CSVEGDRVGEQYF.

The genes are TRBV4-1 and TRBJ1-2; no reliable D call. The CDR3 runs 14 residues. V was pared by 0 bases and J by 6 bases, with 11 bases between. Germline values: CDR1 MGHRA, CDR2 YSYEKL. This CDR3 is CASSQDQRFNGYTF. The CDR3 bases are TGCGCCAGCAGCCAAGATCAACGGTTTAATGGCTACACCTTC.

This clone was seen just once. The rearrangement uses TRBV27 and TRBJ1-2; 7 bases map to TRBD1. There are 14 residues in the CDR3. Germline lookup yields CDR1 MNHEY and CDR2 SMNVEV (reference sequence). V lost 3 bases, J lost 6 bases, and 7 bases stayed unmatched. The CDR3 spells CASSFQGGSDGYTF. The CDR3 DNA follows: TGTGCCAGCAGTTTTCAGGGGGGTTCAGATGGCTACACCTTC.

This rearrangement joins TRBV2 to TRBJ2-3; possibly TRBD2 for D (6 bases). Trimming pared 11 bases from V and 2 bases from J, leaving 14 bases between. Germline V gene sequence: CDR1 SNHLY, CDR2 FYNNEI. The CDR3 length is 13 residues. CDR3 DNA: TGTGCCCGGGGAGGCTCTAACACAGATACGCAGTATTTT. It encodes CARGGSNTDTQYF.

The gene calls are TRBV5-6 and TRBJ2-1; possibly TRBD1 or TRBD2 for D (5 bases each). Trimming left V 4 bases short and J 4 bases short, with 9 bases between. Germline V lookup: CDR1 SGHDT, CDR2 YYEEEE. This CDR3 region has 13 residues. CDR3 sequence: CASSPGLYNEQFF. The CDR3 DNA is TGTGCCAGCAGCCCGGGGCTTTACAATGAGCAGTTCTTC.

This clone was counted a single time. The chain employs TRBV10-3 and TRBJ1-1; TRBD1 might be the D (6 bases). The CDR3 extends over 12 amino acids. Germline V lookup: CDR1 ENHRY, CDR2 SYGVKD. V shed 5 bases and J shed 3 bases, with 7 bases lying between them. The CDR3 coding sequence is TGTGCCATCAGTCCAGGGGACACTGAAGCTTTCTTT. As protein: CAISPGDTEAFF.

This clone occurred a few times. The chain employs TRBV6-4 and TRBJ2-3; a weak D match, TRBD2 (6 bases). V was pared by 3 bases and J by 0 bases, with 7 bases between. Germline CDR1 is MRHNA and CDR2 is SNTAGT. CDR3 length: 14 amino acids. The CDR3 DNA sequence: TGTGCCAGCAGTGAAGGGACTAGCACAGATACGCAGTATTTT. Its translation: CASSEGTSTDTQYF.

This clone was counted once. This sequence joins TRBV19 and TRBJ2-7; 9 nucleotides line up with TRBD1. The CDR3 contains 14 residues. Trimming removed 10 bases from V and 5 bases from J; junction bases left unmatched: 12. Germline V gives CDR1 LNHDA, CDR2 SQIVND (reference sequence). CDR3 amino acids: CATKGGTGIHEQYF. As DNA, the CDR3 is TGTGCCACCAAGGGCGGGACAGGGATCCACGAGCAGTACTTC.

This clone appeared many times. The chain combines TRBV6-5 with TRBJ1-6; D might be TRBD1 (5 bases). Germline V lookup: CDR1 MNHEY, CDR2 SVGAGI. V lost 6 bases to trimming and J lost 5 bases, with 8 bases between them. The CDR3 totals 13 residues. The CDR3 DNA sequence: TGTGCCAGCAGACAGGTAAATAATTCACCCCTCCACTTT. As protein: CASRQVNNSPLHF.

The chain uses TRBV7-9 and TRBJ2-7, with D hard to call. The V gene's germline CDR1 is SEHNR and CDR2 FQNEAQ (reference sequence). With 8 bases removed from V and 2 bases from J, the gap between germline ends came to 7 bases. CDR3 size: 11 residues. This CDR3 reads CASSYTYEQYF. The CDR3 bases are TGTGCCAGCTCCTACACCTACGAGCAGTACTTC.

V and J are TRBV27 and TRBJ2-1; TRBD1 matches at 11 bases. The junction had 8 bases not matched to a gene; V was cut back by 6 bases and J by 7 bases. The V gene's germline CDR1 is MNHEY and CDR2 SMNVEV (reference sequence). This CDR3 contains 15 residues. CDR3 protein: CASRLGQGGKNEQFF. The CDR3 nucleotides read TGTGCCAGCAGGTTGGGACAGGGGGGGAAGAATGAGCAGTTCTTC.

In this sample, this clone turned up once. This chain uses TRBV27 with TRBJ1-5; D gene unclear. The CDR3 loop spans 16 amino acids. Per germline, CDR1 MNHEY and CDR2 SMNVEV (reference sequence). Trimming shortened V by 2 bases and J by 1 base, and 12 bases separated the two germline ends. The CDR3 sequence: CASSLGSQGSNQPQHF. The CDR3, as DNA: TGTGCCAGCAGTTTAGGCAGCCAAGGGAGCAATCAGCCCCAGCATTTT.

The chain combines TRBV19 with TRBJ2-1; D is ambiguous. Germline V gene sequence: CDR1 LNHDA, CDR2 SQIVND (reference sequence). The CDR3 runs 14 residues. The V and J ends lost 4 bases and 4 bases respectively, with 11 bases between them. The CDR3 loop is CASSKALGYNEQFF. Written as DNA, the CDR3 is TGTGCCAGTAGTAAGGCTCTAGGATACAATGAGCAGTTCTTC.

The count of this clone is one. The rearrangement joins TRBV28 to TRBJ2-5; TRBD1 aligns across 10 bases. The germline gives CDR1 MDHEN, CDR2 SYDVKM. This CDR3 region has 15 residues. V was clipped by 3 bases and J by 4 bases; unmatched bases: 5. DNA of the CDR3: TGTGCCAGCAGTTTGGGACAGGGGTTTCGAGAGACCCAGTACTTC. Translated: CASSLGQGFRETQYF.

The genes are TRBV19 and TRBJ1-3; a possible D gene is TRBD1 (6 bases). Between the trimmed V and J ends, which lost 6 bases and 0 bases, there was a span of 18 bases. Germline V CDR1 and CDR2: LNHDA, SQIVND (reference sequence). The CDR3 is made up of 17 amino acids. CDR3 region: CASRPTLGHLSGNTIYF. In DNA form, the CDR3 reads TGTGCCAGTAGGCCAACCCTGGGACATCTCTCTGGAAACACCATATATTTT.

The V and J genes are TRBV9 and TRBJ2-3, with D maybe TRBD2 (6 bases). Trimming removed 0 bases at V and 4 bases at J, with 9 bases between. The CDR3 has 14 amino acids. The germline gives CDR1 SGDLS, CDR2 YYNGEE. CDR3 bases: TGTGCCAGCAGCGTAGACGGGGGAGCAGATACGCAGTATTTT. It encodes CASSVDGGADTQYF.

V is TRBV23-1 and J is TRBJ2-7, with D perhaps given as TRBD1 or TRBD2 (6 bases each). TRBV23-1 belongs to the ORF category, with a function that is uncertain. The CDR3 covers 14 residues. The V and J ends lost 8 bases and 4 bases respectively, with 18 bases between them. The CDR3 region is CASGRGRDAYEQYF. In nucleotides, the CDR3 is TGCGCCAGCGGACGGGGGCGGGATGCGTACGAGCAGTACTTC.

The chain couples TRBV27 to TRBJ1-4; no clear D. The V gene's germline CDR1 is MNHEY and CDR2 SMNVEV (reference sequence). Trimming pared 1 base from V and 5 bases from J, leaving 11 bases between. The CDR3 is made up of 15 amino acids. The CDR3 spells CASSLLGAKNEKLFF. As DNA, the CDR3 is TGTGCCAGCAGTTTATTGGGTGCTAAGAATGAAAAACTGTTTTTT. Variable domain in full (rest from reference TRBV27 and TRBJ1-4): EAQVTQNPRYLITVTGKKLTVTCSQNMNHEYMSWYRQDPGLGLRQIYYSMNVEVTDKGDVPEGYKVSRKEKRNFPLILESPSPNQTSLYFCASSLLGAKNEKLFFGSGTQLSVL.

The CDR3 is CASSPPKVNEQFF. The CDR3 DNA reads as TGTGCCAGCAGCCCCCCCAAGGTGAATGAGCAGTTCTTC. The rearrangement joins TRBV7-9 to TRBJ2-1, with D hard to call. Between the trimmed V and J ends, which lost 5 bases and 7 bases, there was a span of 12 bases. Germline V gives CDR1 SEHNR, CDR2 FQNEAQ (reference sequence). CDR3 length: 13 residues.

The chain recombines TRBV11-2 with TRBJ2-7, with D possibly being TRBD1 (7 bases). V gave up 5 bases and J gave up 2 bases, with 16 bases separating them. CDR3 length: 15 amino acids. Germline CDR1 is SGHAT and CDR2 is FQNNGV. The CDR3 sequence is CASSQGGWGTYEQYF. In nucleotides, the CDR3 is TGTGCCAGCAGCCAGGGGGGCTGGGGGACCTACGAGCAGTACTTC.

The chain has TRBV19 and TRBJ1-3; no clear D gene. CDR3 length: 13 amino acids. CDR1 LNHDA and CDR2 SQIVND come from the germline V gene (reference sequence). Trimming cost V 11 bases and J 0 bases, with 11 bases left between them. CDR3 in amino acids: CAGPPSSGNTIYF. Written as DNA, the CDR3 is TGTGCCGGCCCCCCGAGCTCTGGAAACACCATATATTTT. Filled out from reference TRBV19 and TRBJ1-3, the complete variable domain reads DGGITQSPKYLFRKEGQNVTLSCEQNLNHDAMYWYRQDPGQGLRLIYYSQIVNDFQKGDIAEGYSVSREKKESFPLTVTSAQKNPTAFYLCAGPPSSGNTIYFGEGSWLTVV.

The CDR3 DNA is TGTGCCAGCAGCTTAAGCCCCTACCGACGGATTCAGTACTTC. Translating gives CASSLSPYRRIQYF. This rearrangement joins TRBV11-2 to TRBJ2-5; D ambiguous. Trimming shortened V by 2 bases and J by 11 bases, and 18 bases separated the two germline ends. CDR1 and CDR2 (germline): SGHAT, FQNNGV. The CDR3 length is 14 residues.